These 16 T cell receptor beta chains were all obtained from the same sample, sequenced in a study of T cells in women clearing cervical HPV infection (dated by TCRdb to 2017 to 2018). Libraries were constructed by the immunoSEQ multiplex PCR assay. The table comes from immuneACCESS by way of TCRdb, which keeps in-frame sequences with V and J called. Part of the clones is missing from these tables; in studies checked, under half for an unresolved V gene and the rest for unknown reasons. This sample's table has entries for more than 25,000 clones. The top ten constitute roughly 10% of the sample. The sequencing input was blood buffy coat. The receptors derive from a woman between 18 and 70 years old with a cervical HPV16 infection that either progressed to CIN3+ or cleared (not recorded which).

CDR3 protein: CAIRQGVGEKLFF. Partial CDR3 DNA: TGTGCCATCAGGCAGGGGGTGGGTGAAAAG. This chain joins TRBV10-3 and TRBJ2-2, with TRBD1 matching 7 bases. The read terminates 3 residues before the CDR3 end, so the remaining end is supplied by the germline J gene. Germline V gene sequence: CDR1 ENHRY, CDR2 SYGVKD. The CDR3 covers 13 residues.

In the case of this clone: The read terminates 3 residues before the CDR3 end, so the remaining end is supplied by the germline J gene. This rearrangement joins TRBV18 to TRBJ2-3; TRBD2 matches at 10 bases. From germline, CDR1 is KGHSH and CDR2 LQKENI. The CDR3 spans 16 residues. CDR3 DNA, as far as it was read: TGTGCCAGCTCACCATCTCCTAGCGGGAGCGGAGAGACG. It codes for CASSPSPSGSGET. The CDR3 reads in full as CASSPSPSGSGETQYF.

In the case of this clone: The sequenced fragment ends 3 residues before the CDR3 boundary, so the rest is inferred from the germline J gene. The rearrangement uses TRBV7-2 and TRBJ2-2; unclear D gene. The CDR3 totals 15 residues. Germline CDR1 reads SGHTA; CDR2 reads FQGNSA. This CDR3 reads CASSLQLPYNSPLFF. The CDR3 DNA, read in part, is TGTGCCAGCAGCTTACAATTGCCCTATAATTCACCG.

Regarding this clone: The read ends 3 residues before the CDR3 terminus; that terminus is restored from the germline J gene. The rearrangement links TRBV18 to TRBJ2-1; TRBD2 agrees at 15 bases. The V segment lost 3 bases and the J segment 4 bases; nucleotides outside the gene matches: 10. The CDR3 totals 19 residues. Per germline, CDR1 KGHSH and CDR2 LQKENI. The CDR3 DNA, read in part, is TGTGCCAGCTCACCCGGGACTAGCGGGGGGCTCCTAGGTTACAATGAG. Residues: CASSPGTSGGLLGYNE. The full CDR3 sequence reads CASSPGTSGGLLGYNEQFF.

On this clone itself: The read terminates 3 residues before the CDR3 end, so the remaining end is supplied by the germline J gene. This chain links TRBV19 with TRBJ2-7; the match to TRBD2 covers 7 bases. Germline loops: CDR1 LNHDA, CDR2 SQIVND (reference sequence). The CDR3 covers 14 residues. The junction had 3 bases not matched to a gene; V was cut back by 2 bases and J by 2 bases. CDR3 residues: CASSITSVTYEQYF. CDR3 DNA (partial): TGTGCCAGTAGTATAACTAGCGTGACCTACGAG.

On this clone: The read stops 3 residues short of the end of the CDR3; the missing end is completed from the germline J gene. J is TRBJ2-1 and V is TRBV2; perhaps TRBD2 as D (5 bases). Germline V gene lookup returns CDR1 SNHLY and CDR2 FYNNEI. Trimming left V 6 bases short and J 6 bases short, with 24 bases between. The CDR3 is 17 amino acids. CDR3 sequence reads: CASRGGSAGFIVNEQFF. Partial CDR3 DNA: TGTGCCAGCAGGGGCGGGTCAGCCGGATTTATAGTCAATGAG.

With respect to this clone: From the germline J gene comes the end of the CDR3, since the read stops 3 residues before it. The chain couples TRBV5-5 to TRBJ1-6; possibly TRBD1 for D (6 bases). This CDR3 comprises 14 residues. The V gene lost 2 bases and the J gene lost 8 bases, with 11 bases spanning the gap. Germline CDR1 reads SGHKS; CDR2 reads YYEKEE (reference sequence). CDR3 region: CASSFRTADSPLHF. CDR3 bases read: TGTGCCAGCAGCTTCAGGACAGCAGATTCACCC.

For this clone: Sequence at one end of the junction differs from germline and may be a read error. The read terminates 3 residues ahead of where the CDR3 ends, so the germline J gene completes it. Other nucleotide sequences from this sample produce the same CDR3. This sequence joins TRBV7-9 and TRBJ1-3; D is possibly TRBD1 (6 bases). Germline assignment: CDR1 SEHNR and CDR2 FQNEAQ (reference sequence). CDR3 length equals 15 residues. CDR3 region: CASSPTSTGRNTIYF. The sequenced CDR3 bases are TGTGCCAGCAGCCCTACGTCGACAGGCCGAAACACA. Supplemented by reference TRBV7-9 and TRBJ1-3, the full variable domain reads DTGVSQNPRHKITKRGQNVTFRCDPISEHNRLYWYRQTLGQGPEFLTYFQNEAQLEKSRLLSDRFSAERPKGSFSTLEIQRTEQGDSAMYLCASSPTSTGRNTIYFGEGSWLTVV.

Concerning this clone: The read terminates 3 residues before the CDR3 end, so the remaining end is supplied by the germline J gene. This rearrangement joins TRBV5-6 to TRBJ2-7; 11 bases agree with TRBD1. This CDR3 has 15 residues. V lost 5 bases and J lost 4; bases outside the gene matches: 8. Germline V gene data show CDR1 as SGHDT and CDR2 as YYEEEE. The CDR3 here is CASSVGQGAGYEQYF. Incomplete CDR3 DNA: TGTGCCAGCAGTGTCGGACAGGGGGCAGGGTACGAG.

The CDR3 DNA, read in part, is TGTGCCAGCAGCCCTGGGGCCGGGACAGGAGGTTATGGT. Its translation is CASSPGAGTGGYG. The CDR3, in full, reads CASSPGAGTGGYGQYF. V is TRBV7-8 and J is TRBJ2-4; TRBD1 matches 8 bases. The read gets to within 3 residues of the CDR3 end, and the germline J gene fills in the rest. The CDR3 spans 16 residues. Per the germline V gene, CDR1 is SGHVS and CDR2 is FQNEAQ. The whole variable domain, filled in from reference TRBV7-8 and TRBJ2-4, reads GAGVSQSPRYKVAKRGQDVALRCDPISGHVSLFWYQQALGQGPEFLTYFQNEAQLDKSGLPSDRFFAERPEGSVSTLKIQRTQQEDSAVYLCASSPGAGTGGYGQYFGAGTRLSVL.

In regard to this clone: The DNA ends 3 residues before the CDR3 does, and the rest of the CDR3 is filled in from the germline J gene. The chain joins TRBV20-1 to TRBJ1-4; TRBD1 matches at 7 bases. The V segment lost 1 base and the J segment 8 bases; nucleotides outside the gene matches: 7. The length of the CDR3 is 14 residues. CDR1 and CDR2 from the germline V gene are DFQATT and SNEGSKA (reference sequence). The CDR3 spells CSARVEGAGEKLFF. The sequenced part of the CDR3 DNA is TGCAGTGCTAGAGTCGAGGGGGCGGGCGAAAAA.

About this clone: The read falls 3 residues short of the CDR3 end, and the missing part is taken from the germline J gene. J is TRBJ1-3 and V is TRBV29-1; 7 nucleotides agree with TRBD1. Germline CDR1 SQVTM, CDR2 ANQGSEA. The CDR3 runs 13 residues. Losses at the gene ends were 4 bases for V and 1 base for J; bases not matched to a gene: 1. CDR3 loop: CSVAGGSGNTIYF. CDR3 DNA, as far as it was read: TGCAGCGTTGCAGGGGGTTCTGGAAACACC.

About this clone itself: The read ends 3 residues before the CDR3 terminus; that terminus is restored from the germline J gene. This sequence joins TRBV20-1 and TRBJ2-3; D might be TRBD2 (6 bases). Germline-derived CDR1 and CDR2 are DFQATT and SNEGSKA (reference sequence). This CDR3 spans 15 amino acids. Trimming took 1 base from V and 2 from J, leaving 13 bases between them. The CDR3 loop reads CSARGGDHPTDTQYF. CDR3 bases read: TGCAGTGCTAGAGGGGGGGACCACCCCACAGATACG.

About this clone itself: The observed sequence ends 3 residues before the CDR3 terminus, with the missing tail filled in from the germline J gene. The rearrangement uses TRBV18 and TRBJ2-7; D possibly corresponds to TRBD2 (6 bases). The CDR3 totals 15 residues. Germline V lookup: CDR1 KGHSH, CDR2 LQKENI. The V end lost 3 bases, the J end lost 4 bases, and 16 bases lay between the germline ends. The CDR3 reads CASSPPVRAGYEQYF. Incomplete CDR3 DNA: TGTGCCAGCTCACCCCCGGTCAGGGCGGGGTACGAG. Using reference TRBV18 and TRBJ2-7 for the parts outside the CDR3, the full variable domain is NAGVMQNPRHLVRRRGQEARLRCSPMKGHSHVYWYRQLPEEGLKFMVYLQKENIIDESGMPKERFSAEFPKEGPSILRIQQVVRGDSAAYFCASSPPVRAGYEQYFGPGTRLTVT.

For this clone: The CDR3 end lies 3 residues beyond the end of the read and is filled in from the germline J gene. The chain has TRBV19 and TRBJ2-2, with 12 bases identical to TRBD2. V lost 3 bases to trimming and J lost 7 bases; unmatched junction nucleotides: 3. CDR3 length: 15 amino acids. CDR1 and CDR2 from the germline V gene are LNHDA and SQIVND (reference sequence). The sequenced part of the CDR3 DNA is TGTGCCAGTAGTATCCTAGCGGGAGGGGACGGGGAG. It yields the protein CASSILAGGDGE. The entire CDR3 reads CASSILAGGDGELFF. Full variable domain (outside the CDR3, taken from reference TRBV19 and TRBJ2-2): DGGITQSPKYLFRKEGQNVTLSCEQNLNHDAMYWYRQDPGQGLRLIYYSQIVNDFQKGDIAEGYSVSREKKESFPLTVTSAQKNPTAFYLCASSILAGGDGELFFGEGSRLTVL.

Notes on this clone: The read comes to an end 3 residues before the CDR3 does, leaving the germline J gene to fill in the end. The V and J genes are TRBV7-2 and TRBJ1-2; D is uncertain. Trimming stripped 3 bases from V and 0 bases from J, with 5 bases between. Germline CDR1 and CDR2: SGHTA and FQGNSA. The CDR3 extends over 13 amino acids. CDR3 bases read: TGTGCCAGCAGCTTTGACTCTAACTATGGC. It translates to CASSFDSNYG. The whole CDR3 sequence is CASSFDSNYGYTF.